These T cell receptor beta chains were read from a single sample in a study of chemoradiotherapy in HPV16-positive cancers. Produced via immunoSEQ multiplex PCR; TCRdb's table is partial and in-frame only. The table records about 32,000 clones, 70% to 90% of them present only once. The sequenced sample was blood, obtained from a patient who underwent chemoradiotherapy. The receptors shown here come from a human donor with HPV-associated anogenital cancer. Each CDR3 is given with its conserved first and last residue. D genes are given only for firm matches. Clone size is not always given. Where it is, it says once, few, many or a class for expanded clones.

length | D | J | V | size | CDR3 | DNA
15 | NA | TRBJ2-1 | TRBV7-2 | NA | CASSLDSISYNEQFF | TGTGCCAGCAGCTTGGACTCTATTTCCTACAATGAGCAGTTCTTC
14 | NA | TRBJ1-1 | TRBV11-2 | NA | CASSLAARDTEAFF | TGTGCCAGCAGCTTAGCGGCAAGAGACACTGAAGCTTTCTTT
14 | NA | TRBJ2-7 | TRBV5-6 | once | CASSFVGGTYEQYF | TGTGCCAGCAGCTTTGTGGGGGGCACCTACGAGCAGTACTTC
18 | TRBD2 | TRBJ2-3 | TRBV11-2 | NA | CASSHTSGGAAPTDTQYF | TGTGCCAGCAGCCATACTAGCGGGGGGGCCGCACCCACAGATACGCAGTATTTT
16 | NA | TRBJ1-5 | TRBV6-6 | NA | CASSYGPQGSNQPQHF | TGTGCCAGCAGTTACGGCCCACAGGGTAGCAATCAGCCCCAGCATTTT
13 | NA | TRBJ2-7 | TRBV25-1 | NA | CASSVGTPYEQYF | TGTGCCAGCAGTGTCGGGACCCCCTACGAGCAGTACTTC
15 | TRBD1 | TRBJ2-1 | TRBV9 | NA | CASSQGQGPKDEQFF | TGTGCCAGCTCCCAAGGACAGGGTCCGAAGGATGAGCAGTTCTTC
16 | NA | TRBJ2-7 | TRBV4-3 | NA | CASSQESGYSSYEQYF | TGCGCCAGCAGCCAAGAGTCAGGGTACAGTTCCTACGAGCAGTACTTC
14 | NA | TRBJ2-3 | TRBV10-3 | NA | CAIQGPSSTDTQYF | TGTGCCATCCAAGGGCCTTCTAGCACAGATACGCAGTATTTT
14 | NA | TRBJ1-1 | TRBV4-3 | NA | CASSQDQWVTEAFF | TGCGCCAGCAGCCAAGATCAATGGGTTACTGAAGCTTTCTTT
11 | NA | TRBJ2-7 | TRBV10-2 | NA | CASYQADEQYF | TGCGCCAGTTATCAGGCGGACGAGCAGTACTTC
19 | TRBD2 | TRBJ2-1 | TRBV11-3 | NA | CASSLVGTSGGAGNNEQFF | TGTGCCAGCAGCTTAGTCGGGACTAGCGGGGGGGCAGGAAACAATGAGCAGTTCTTC
14 | NA | TRBJ2-2 | TRBV7-2 | NA | CASSLARLSGELFF | TGTGCCAGCAGCTTAGCGCGACTATCCGGGGAGCTGTTTTTT
13 | NA | TRBJ1-5 | TRBV2 | NA | CASSEGYNQPQHF | TGTGCCAGCAGTGAGGGCTACAATCAGCCCCAGCATTTT
15 | NA | TRBJ1-1 | TRBV6-1 | NA | CASRTETGLNTEAFF | TGTGCCAGCAGAACCGAGACAGGTCTGAACACTGAAGCTTTCTTT
15 | NA | TRBJ1-6 | TRBV7-8 | NA | CASSLAGLSNSPLHF | TGTGCCAGCAGCTTAGCTGGTCTAAGTAATTCACCCCTCCACTTT
15 | NA | TRBJ2-2 | TRBV4-2 | NA | CASSQAGTNTGELFF | TGTGCCAGCAGCCAAGCCGGGACAAACACCGGGGAGCTGTTTTTT
16 | TRBD1 | TRBJ2-2 | TRBV5-1 | NA | CASSRLGQGNTGELFF | TGCGCCAGCAGTCGCTTAGGACAGGGAAACACCGGGGAGCTGTTTTTT
15 | NA | TRBJ1-6 | TRBV5-6 | NA | CASSLPGQHNSPLHF | TGTGCCAGCAGCTTGCCGGGACAACATAATTCACCCCTCCACTTT
14 | NA | TRBJ1-1 | TRBV14 | NA | CASSQAVINTEAFF | TGTGCCAGCAGCCAAGCTGTTATTAACACTGAAGCTTTCTTT
12 | NA | TRBJ2-2 | TRBV27 | NA | CASSFLTGELFF | TGTGCCAGCAGTTTTTTAACCGGGGAGCTGTTTTTT
13 | NA | TRBJ2-7 | TRBV30 | NA | CAWSWGSNGEQYF | TGTGCCTGGAGCTGGGGGTCCAACGGCGAGCAGTACTTC
15 | NA | TRBJ1-2 | TRBV21-1 | NA | CASSKGEGRVIGYTF | TGTGCCAGCAGCAAAGGTGAAGGAAGGGTGATCGGCTACACCTTC
15 | NA | TRBJ2-1 | TRBV4-3 | few | CASSLSGGSNNEQFF | TGCGCCAGCAGCCTATCAGGGGGGAGCAACAATGAGCAGTTCTTC
15 | TRBD2 | TRBJ2-7 | TRBV5-4 | NA | CASSLELAGPYEQYF | TGTGCCAGCAGCTTGGAACTAGCGGGGCCCTACGAGCAGTACTTC
13 | TRBD1 | TRBJ1-5 | TRBV10-2 | NA | CASIQGAGQPQHF | TGCGCCAGCATTCAGGGGGCGGGGCAGCCCCAGCATTTT
14 | TRBD1 | TRBJ1-6 | TRBV5-6 | once | CASSRQGTNSPLHF | TGTGCCAGCAGCAGACAGGGGACCAATTCACCCCTCCACTTT
16 | NA | TRBJ2-3 | TRBV9 | NA | CASSPRTTPASDTQYF | TGTGCCAGCAGCCCCCGGACTACCCCCGCATCAGATACGCAGTATTTT
15 | NA | TRBJ1-1 | TRBV5-4 | once | CASSLAAEMNTEAFF | TGTGCCAGCAGCTTGGCCGCAGAAATGAACACTGAAGCTTTCTTT
14 | TRBD1 | TRBJ2-5 | TRBV25-1 | NA | CASSKDRAQETQYF | TGTGCCAGCAGCAAGGACAGGGCCCAAGAGACCCAGTACTTC
14 | TRBD2 | TRBJ2-7 | TRBV10-1 | NA | CASSDSGGWDEQYF | TGCGCCAGCAGTGATTCGGGGGGTTGGGACGAGCAGTACTTC
14 | NA | TRBJ1-2 | TRBV19 | NA | CASSIPGANYGYTF | TGTGCCAGTAGTATCCCCGGAGCTAACTATGGCTACACCTTC
18 | NA | TRBJ2-6 | TRBV19 | NA | CASSILGDSASGANVLTF | TGTGCCAGTAGTATCCTGGGGGATTCTGCCTCTGGGGCCAACGTCCTGACTTTC
15 | NA | TRBJ2-3 | TRBV6-5 | NA | CASSYSGTHTDTQYF | TGTGCCAGCAGTTACTCGGGAACTCACACAGATACGCAGTATTTT